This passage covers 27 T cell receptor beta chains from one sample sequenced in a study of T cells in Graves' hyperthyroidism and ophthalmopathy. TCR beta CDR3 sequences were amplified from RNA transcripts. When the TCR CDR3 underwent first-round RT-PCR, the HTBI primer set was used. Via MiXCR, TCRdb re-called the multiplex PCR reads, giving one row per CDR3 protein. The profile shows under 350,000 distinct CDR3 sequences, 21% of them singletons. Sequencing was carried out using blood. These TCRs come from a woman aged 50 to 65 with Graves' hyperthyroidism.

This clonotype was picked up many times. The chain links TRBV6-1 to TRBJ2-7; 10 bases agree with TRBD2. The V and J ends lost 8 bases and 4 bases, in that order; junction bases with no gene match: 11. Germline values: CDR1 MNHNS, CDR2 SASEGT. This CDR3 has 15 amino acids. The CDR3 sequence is CASRASGSLSYEQYF. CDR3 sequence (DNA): TGTGCCAGCCGGGCTAGCGGGAGCCTCTCGTACGAGCAGTACTTC.

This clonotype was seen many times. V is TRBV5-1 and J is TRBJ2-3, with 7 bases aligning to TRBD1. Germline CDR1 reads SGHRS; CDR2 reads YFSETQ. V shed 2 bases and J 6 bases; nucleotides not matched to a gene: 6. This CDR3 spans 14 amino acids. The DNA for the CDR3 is TGCGCCAGCAGCTTTTCGGACAGGAGGGATACGCAGTATTTT. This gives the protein CASSFSDRRDTQYF.

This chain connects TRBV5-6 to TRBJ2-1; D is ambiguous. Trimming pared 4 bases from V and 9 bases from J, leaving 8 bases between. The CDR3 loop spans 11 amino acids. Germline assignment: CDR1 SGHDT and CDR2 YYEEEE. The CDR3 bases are TGTGCCAGCAGCCTGTCTAGTGAGCAGTTCTTC. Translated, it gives CASSLSSEQFF.

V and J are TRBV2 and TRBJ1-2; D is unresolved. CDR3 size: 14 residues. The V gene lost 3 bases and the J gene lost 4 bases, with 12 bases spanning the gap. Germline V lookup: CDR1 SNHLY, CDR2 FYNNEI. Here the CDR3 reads CASSDRPSSYGYTF. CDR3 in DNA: TGTGCCAGCAGTGATCGTCCTTCCTCCTATGGCTACACCTTC.

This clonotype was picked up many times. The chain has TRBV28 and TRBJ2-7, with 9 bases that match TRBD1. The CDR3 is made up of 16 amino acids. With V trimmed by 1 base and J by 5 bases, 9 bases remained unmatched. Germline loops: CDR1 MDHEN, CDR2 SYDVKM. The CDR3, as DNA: TGTGCCAGCAGTTTATTGTTCGGACAGGGGAGCCACGAGCAGTACTTC. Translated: CASSLLFGQGSHEQYF.

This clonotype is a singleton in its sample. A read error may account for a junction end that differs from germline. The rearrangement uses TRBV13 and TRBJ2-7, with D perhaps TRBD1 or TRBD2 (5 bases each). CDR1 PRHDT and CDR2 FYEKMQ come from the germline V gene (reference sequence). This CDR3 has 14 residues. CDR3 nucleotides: TGTGCCAGCAGCAGGGCCGGGACGCACTACGATCAGTACTTC. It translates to CASSRAGTHYDQYF.

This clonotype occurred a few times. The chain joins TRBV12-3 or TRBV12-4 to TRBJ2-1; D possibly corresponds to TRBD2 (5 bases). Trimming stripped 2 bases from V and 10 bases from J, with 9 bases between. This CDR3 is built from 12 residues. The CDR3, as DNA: TGTGCCAGCAGTTTAACGGGATGGGAGCAGTTCTTC. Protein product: CASSLTGWEQFF.

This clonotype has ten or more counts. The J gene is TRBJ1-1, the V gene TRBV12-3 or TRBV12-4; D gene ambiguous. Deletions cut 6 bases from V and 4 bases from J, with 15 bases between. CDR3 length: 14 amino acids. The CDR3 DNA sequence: TGTGCCAGCAGACCCTACCCTCCAGGCACTGAAGCTTTCTTT. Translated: CASRPYPPGTEAFF.

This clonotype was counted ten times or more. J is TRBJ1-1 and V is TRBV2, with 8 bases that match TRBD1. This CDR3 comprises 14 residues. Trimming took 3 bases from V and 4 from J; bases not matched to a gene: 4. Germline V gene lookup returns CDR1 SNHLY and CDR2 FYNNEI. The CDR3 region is CASSDRGRATEAFF. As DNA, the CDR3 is TGTGCCAGCAGTGACAGGGGGCGAGCCACTGAAGCTTTCTTT.

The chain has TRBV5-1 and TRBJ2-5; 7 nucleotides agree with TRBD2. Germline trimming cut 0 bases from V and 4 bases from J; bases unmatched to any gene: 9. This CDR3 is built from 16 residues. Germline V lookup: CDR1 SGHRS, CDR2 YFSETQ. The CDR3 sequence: CASSLDVAGEGETQYF. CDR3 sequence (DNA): TGCGCCAGCAGCTTGGATGTAGCGGGTGAGGGAGAGACCCAGTACTTC.

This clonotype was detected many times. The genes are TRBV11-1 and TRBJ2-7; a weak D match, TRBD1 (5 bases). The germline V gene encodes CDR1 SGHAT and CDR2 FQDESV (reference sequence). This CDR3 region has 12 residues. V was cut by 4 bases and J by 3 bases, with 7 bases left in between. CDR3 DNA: TGTGCCAGCAGCTACGACAGCTACGAGCAGTACTTC. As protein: CASSYDSYEQYF.

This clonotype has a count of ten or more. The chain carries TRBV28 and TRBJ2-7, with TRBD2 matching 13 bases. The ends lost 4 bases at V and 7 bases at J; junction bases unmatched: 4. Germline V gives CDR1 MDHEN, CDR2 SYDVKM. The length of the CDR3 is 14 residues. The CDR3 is CASSSGTSGKEQYF. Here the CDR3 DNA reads TGTGCCAGCAGTTCCGGGACTAGCGGGAAAGAGCAGTACTTC.

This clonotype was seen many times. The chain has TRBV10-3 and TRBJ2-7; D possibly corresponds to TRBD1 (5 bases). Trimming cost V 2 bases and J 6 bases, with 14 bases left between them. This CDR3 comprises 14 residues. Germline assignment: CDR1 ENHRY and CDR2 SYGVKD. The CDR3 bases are TGTGCCATCAGTGAGGGGCAGGGATCGGGCGAGCAGTACTTC. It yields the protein CAISEGQGSGEQYF.

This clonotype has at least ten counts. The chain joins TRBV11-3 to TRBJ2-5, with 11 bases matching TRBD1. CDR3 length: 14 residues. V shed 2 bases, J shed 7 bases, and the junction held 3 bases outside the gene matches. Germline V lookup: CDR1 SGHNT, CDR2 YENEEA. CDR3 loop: CASSLTGTGGTQYF. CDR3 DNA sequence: TGTGCCAGCAGCTTAACCGGGACAGGGGGGACCCAGTACTTC.

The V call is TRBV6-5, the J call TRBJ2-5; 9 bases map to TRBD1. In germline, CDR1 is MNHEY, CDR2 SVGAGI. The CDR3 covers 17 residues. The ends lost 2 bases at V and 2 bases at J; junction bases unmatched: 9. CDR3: CASSYAGTGTGQETQYF. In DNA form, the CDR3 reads TGTGCCAGCAGTTACGCGGGAACCGGGACAGGGCAAGAGACCCAGTACTTC.

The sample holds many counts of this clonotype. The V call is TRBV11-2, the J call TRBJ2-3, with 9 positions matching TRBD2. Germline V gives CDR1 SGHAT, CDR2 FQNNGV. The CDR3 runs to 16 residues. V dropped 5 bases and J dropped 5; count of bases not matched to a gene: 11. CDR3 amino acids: CASSAGIAGEIDTQYF. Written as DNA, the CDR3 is TGTGCCAGCAGCGCTGGGATAGCGGGAGAGATAGATACGCAGTATTTT.

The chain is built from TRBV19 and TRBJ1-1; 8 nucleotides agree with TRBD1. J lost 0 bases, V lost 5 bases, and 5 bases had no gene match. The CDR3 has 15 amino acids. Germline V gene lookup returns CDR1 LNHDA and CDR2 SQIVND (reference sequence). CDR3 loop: CASSFAGGLNTEAFF. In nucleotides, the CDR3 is TGTGCCAGTAGTTTTGCAGGGGGCCTGAACACTGAAGCTTTCTTT.

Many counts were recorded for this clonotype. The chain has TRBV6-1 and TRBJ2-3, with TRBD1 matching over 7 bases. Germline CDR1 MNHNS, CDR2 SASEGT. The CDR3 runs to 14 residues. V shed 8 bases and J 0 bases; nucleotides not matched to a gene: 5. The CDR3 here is CASEGASSTDTQYF. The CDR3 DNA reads TGTGCCAGCGAGGGGGCCTCTAGCACAGATACGCAGTATTTT.

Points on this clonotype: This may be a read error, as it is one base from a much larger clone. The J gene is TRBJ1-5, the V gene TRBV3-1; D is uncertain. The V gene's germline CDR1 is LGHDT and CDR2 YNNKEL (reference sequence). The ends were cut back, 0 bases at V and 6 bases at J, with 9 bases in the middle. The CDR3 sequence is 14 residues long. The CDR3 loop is CASSQDMVGQPQHF. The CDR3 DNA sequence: TGTGCCAGCAGCCAAGATATGGTGGGTCAGCCCCAGCATTTT.

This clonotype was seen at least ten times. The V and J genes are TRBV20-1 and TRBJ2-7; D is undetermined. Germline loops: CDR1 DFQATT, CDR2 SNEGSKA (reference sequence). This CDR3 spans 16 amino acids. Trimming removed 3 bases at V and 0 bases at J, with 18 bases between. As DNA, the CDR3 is TGCAGTGCTAGCGGGTCCGGCAGGTCAGACTCCTACGAGCAGTACTTC. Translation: CSASGSGRSDSYEQYF.

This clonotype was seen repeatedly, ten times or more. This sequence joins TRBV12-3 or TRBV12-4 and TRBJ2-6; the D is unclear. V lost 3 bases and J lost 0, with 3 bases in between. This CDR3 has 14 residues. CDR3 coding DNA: TGTGCCAGCAGTTTTAGCTCTGGGGCCAACGTCCTGACTTTC. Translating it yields CASSFSSGANVLTF.

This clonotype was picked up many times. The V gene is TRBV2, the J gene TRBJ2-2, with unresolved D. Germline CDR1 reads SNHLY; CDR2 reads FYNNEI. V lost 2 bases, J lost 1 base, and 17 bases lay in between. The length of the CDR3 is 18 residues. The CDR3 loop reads CASSENRVPTMNTGELFF. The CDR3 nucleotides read TGTGCCAGCAGTGAAAATAGAGTCCCCACTATGAACACCGGGGAGCTGTTTTTT.

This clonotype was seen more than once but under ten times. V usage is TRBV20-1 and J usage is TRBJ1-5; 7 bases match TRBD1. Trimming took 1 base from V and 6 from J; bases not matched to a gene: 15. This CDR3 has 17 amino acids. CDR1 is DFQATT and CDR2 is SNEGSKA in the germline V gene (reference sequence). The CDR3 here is CSARGLLGQSRGQPQHF. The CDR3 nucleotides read TGCAGTGCTAGAGGGCTTTTGGGACAGTCGAGGGGTCAGCCCCAGCATTTT.

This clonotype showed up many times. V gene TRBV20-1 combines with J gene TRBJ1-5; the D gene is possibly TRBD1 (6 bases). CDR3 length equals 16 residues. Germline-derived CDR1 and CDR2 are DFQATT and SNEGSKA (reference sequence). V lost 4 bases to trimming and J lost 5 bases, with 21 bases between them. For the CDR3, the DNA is TGCAGTGCTACGAATGCAGGGGTTGCCTTTGATCAGCCCCAGCATTTT. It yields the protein CSATNAGVAFDQPQHF.

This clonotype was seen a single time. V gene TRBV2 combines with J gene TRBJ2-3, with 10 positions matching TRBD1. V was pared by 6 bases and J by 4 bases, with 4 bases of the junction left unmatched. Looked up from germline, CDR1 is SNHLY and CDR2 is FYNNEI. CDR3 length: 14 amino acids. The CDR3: CASSRDRGPDTQYF. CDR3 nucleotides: TGTGCCAGCAGCCGGGACAGGGGCCCAGATACGCAGTATTTT.

The CDR3 region has the DNA TGTGCCAGTAGTATAGTGGCGGGACCCAACACTGAAGCTTTCTTT. Its protein is CASSIVAGPNTEAFF. This chain joins TRBV19 and TRBJ1-1, with D possibly being TRBD1 (5 bases). This CDR3 region has 15 residues. The germline V gene encodes CDR1 LNHDA and CDR2 SQIVND (reference sequence). V lost 1 base, J lost 2 bases, and 11 bases lay in between. Complete variable domain (other parts from reference TRBV19 and TRBJ1-1): DGGITQSPKYLFRKEGQNVTLSCEQNLNHDAMYWYRQDPGQGLRLIYYSQIVNDFQKGDIAEGYSVSREKKESFPLTVTSAQKNPTAFYLCASSIVAGPNTEAFFGQGTRLTVV.

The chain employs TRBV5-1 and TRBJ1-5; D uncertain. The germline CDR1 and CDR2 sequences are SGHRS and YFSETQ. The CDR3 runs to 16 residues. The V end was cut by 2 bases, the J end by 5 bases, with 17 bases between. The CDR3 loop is CASSFGPPVADQPQHF. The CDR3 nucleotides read TGCGCCAGCAGCTTCGGTCCCCCGGTGGCGGATCAGCCCCAGCATTTT. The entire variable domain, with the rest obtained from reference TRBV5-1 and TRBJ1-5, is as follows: KAGVTQTPRYLIKTRGQQVTLSCSPISGHRSVSWYQQTPGQGLQFLFEYFSETQRNKGNFPGRFSGRQFSNSRSEMNVSTLELGDSALYLCASSFGPPVADQPQHFGDGTRLSIL.